This T cell receptor beta chain was identified during a study of cytomegalovirus exposure and HLA in healthy donors. Study results and caveats: Among TCR beta chains, those listed as cytomegalovirus-associated numbered 164. The analysis excluded some indistinguishable V segments, including TRBV6-2 and TRBV6-3. Later work associated roughly 15,000 TCR beta sequences with HLA alleles at 0.05 false discovery rate.

This CDR3 is 15 amino acids long. V shed 2 bases, J shed 1 base, and the junction held 5 bases outside the gene matches. CDR1 is MNHEY, CDR2 SMNVEV, per germline (reference sequence). About this clone: Antigen specificity is unknown.

Use of 60 Vbeta and 13 Jbeta primers characterized the PCR. Assay: immunoSEQ multiplex PCR; the TCRdb copy retains only in-frame clones and omits some. Here the sample spans approximately 160,000 clones, over 60% being singletons. The chain joins TRBV27 to TRBJ2-7; 7 bases are shared with TRBD1. This TCR was sampled from a male donor in good health and CMV-seronegative. Sequencing used PBMCs. The CDR3 bases are TGTGCCAGCAGTTTAGGCGGCAGGGGGTCCTACGAGCAGTACTTC. This translates into CASSLGGRGSYEQYF.